The 23 T cell receptor beta chains below come from one sample, sequenced in a study of T cells of healthy individuals. TCRdb fed the 5' RACE reads into MiXCR, producing one record per CDR3 protein. The sample holds 65,000 to 90,000 distinct CDR3 sequences; 4% to 5.5% are singletons and the top ten take about 7.5%. Receptor source: a female donor in good health.

This clonotype was seen many times. The chain is built from TRBV20-1 and TRBJ2-2; TRBD2 matches 11 bases. There are 14 residues in the CDR3. J was trimmed by 4 bases and V by 5 bases; bases with no gene match: 3. CDR1 and CDR2 from the germline V gene are DFQATT and SNEGSKA (reference sequence). Written as DNA, the CDR3 is TGCAGTGCTTTAGCGGGAGGGTCCACCGGGGAGCTGTTTTTT. It specifies CSALAGGSTGELFF.

The chain employs TRBV5-4 and TRBJ1-1; possibly TRBD1 for D (6 bases). V lost 9 bases and J lost 5, with 14 bases in between. The germline V gene encodes CDR1 SGHNT and CDR2 YYREEE (reference sequence). The CDR3 extends over 12 amino acids. The CDR3 DNA is TGTGCCACCTGGGGAGGGGGTACTGAAGCTTTCTTT. Protein product: CATWGGGTEAFF.

This clonotype was seen at least ten times. V usage is TRBV20-1 and J usage is TRBJ2-3; D may be TRBD2 (5 bases). V shed 5 bases and J shed 6 bases, with 21 bases lying between them. Germline-derived CDR1 and CDR2 are DFQATT and SNEGSKA (reference sequence). The CDR3 sequence is 15 residues long. The CDR3 protein is CSAATRTPIGDTQYF. The CDR3 DNA is TGCAGTGCTGCTACCCGGACTCCCATTGGGGATACGCAGTATTTT.

This clonotype was seen repeatedly, ten times or more. The chain has TRBV4-3 and TRBJ2-3; no clear D gene. Trimming took off 0 bases at V and 4 bases at J, with 14 bases between the two ends. CDR3 size: 16 residues. Germline-derived CDR1 and CDR2 are LGHNA and YSLEER. The CDR3 region has the DNA TGCGCCAGCAGCCAAGATGCTAGGATCCCCCCAGATACGCAGTATTTT. Protein sequence: CASSQDARIPPDTQYF.

The sample holds many counts of this clonotype. This chain links TRBV20-1 with TRBJ1-5, with D perhaps TRBD1 (5 bases). CDR1 DFQATT and CDR2 SNEGSKA come from the germline V gene (reference sequence). The CDR3 totals 14 residues. Trimming stripped 6 bases from V and 0 bases from J, with 12 bases between. Written as DNA, the CDR3 is TGCAGTGCACGGACATTCGATAGCAATCAGCCCCAGCATTTT. It is translated as CSARTFDSNQPQHF.

This clonotype was picked up many times. The J gene is TRBJ1-5, the V gene TRBV6-2 or TRBV6-3; no reliable D call. The CDR3 is made up of 15 amino acids. Trimming removed 5 bases from V and 0 bases from J, with 11 bases in between. Germline V gene sequence: CDR1 MNHEY, CDR2 SVGEGT. The CDR3 protein is CASSISRYSNQPQHF. The CDR3 nucleotides read TGTGCCAGCAGTATTTCGCGGTATAGCAATCAGCCCCAGCATTTT.

The V call is TRBV28, the J call TRBJ2-2; D tentatively fits TRBD1 or TRBD2 (5 bases each). Looked up from germline, CDR1 is MDHEN and CDR2 is SYDVKM. Trimming stripped 5 bases from V and 1 base from J, with 14 bases between. The CDR3 loop spans 16 amino acids. The CDR3 protein is CASSPLPRGNTGELFF. The CDR3 DNA follows: TGTGCCAGCAGTCCCTTACCGAGGGGGAACACCGGGGAGCTGTTTTTT.

This clonotype was counted ten times or more. V gene TRBV29-1 combines with J gene TRBJ2-1, with no clear D. The CDR3 sequence is 13 residues long. Germline V gene data show CDR1 as SQVTM and CDR2 as ANQGSEA. The ends were cut back, 2 bases at V and 9 bases at J, with 14 bases in the middle. The CDR3 sequence: CSVELSSLGEQFF. CDR3 DNA: TGCAGCGTTGAACTAAGTAGTCTGGGTGAGCAGTTCTTC.

This clonotype was observed many times. J is TRBJ2-1 and V is TRBV5-1, with a weak D call TRBD2 (6 bases). Germline CDR1 and CDR2: SGHRS and YFSETQ. Trimming cost V 4 bases and J 3 bases, with 14 bases left between them. The CDR3 has 15 amino acids. The DNA for the CDR3 is TGCGCCAGCAGCCCGGGACTCCTGAGCTACAATGAGCAGTTCTTC. This sequence encodes CASSPGLLSYNEQFF.

Ten or more counts support this clonotype. The chain couples TRBV30 to TRBJ1-2, with D possibly TRBD1 on 5 matching bases. From germline, CDR1 is GTSNPN and CDR2 SVGIG (reference sequence). This CDR3 comprises 12 residues. Trimming removed 3 bases at V and 6 bases at J, with 11 bases between. The CDR3 protein is CAWRGWGDGYTF. Here the CDR3 DNA reads TGTGCCTGGAGGGGTTGGGGCGATGGCTACACCTTC.

This clonotype was counted ten times or more. J is TRBJ1-5 and V is TRBV2; TRBD1 agrees at 7 bases. CDR1 is SNHLY and CDR2 is FYNNEI in the germline V gene. V was clipped by 10 bases and J by 3 bases; unmatched bases: 9. The CDR3 is 14 amino acids. For the CDR3, the DNA is TGTGCCACACGGACGGAGGGGGCCAATCAGCCCCAGCATTTT. This codes for CATRTEGANQPQHF.

On this clonotype itself: A read error may explain this, as a much larger clone is one base away. The gene calls are TRBV6-5 and TRBJ1-1; TRBD1 might be the D (6 bases). Trimming left V 5 bases short and J 0 bases short, with 10 bases between. From germline, CDR1 is MNHEY and CDR2 SVGAGI. The CDR3 sequence is 14 residues long. CDR3 region: CASSPGQLNTEAFF. For the CDR3, the DNA is TGTGCCAGCAGTCCCGGACAGCTGAACACTGAAGCTTTCTTT.

V and J are TRBV6-5 and TRBJ1-3; 7 bases align to TRBD1. The V gene end was trimmed by 5 bases and the J gene end by 3 bases; junction bases not matched to a gene: 4. CDR1 is MNHEY, CDR2 SVGAGI, per germline. The CDR3 consists of 14 residues. CDR3 loop: CASSGTEFGNTIYF. The CDR3 DNA reads TGTGCCAGCAGTGGGACAGAGTTTGGAAACACCATATATTTT.

This clonotype was seen ten or more times. DNA of the CDR3: TGTGCCAGCAGCTTAGGCGCGACCCACAATGAGCAGTTCTTC. The encoded protein is CASSLGATHNEQFF. This sequence joins TRBV7-8 and TRBJ2-1; D is unresolved. With 1 base removed from V and 5 bases from J, the gap between germline ends came to 9 bases. Germline V CDR1 and CDR2: SGHVS, FQNEAQ. The CDR3 has 14 residues.

The chain uses TRBV13 and TRBJ2-7; TRBD1 matches 7 bases. The V gene end was trimmed by 5 bases and the J gene end by 4 bases; junction bases not matched to a gene: 14. Germline CDR1 and CDR2: PRHDT and FYEKMQ (reference sequence). The CDR3 is made up of 16 amino acids. CDR3 sequence (DNA): TGTGCCAGCAGCCTCTTGGGGTTTACAGGGGTATACGAGCAGTACTTC. The encoded protein is CASSLLGFTGVYEQYF.

Many counts were recorded for this clonotype. This sequence joins TRBV2 and TRBJ1-6; tentatively, D is TRBD1 (5 bases). The CDR3 covers 14 residues. Germline V gene data show CDR1 as SNHLY and CDR2 as FYNNEI. The V end was cut by 3 bases, the J end by 10 bases, with 13 bases between. CDR3 loop: CASSDGGLGSPLHF. The CDR3 DNA sequence: TGTGCCAGCAGTGACGGGGGTCTGGGCTCACCCCTCCACTTT.

The chain combines TRBV5-1 with TRBJ1-1; unclear D gene. There are 12 residues in the CDR3. V was cut by 6 bases and J by 4 bases, with 10 bases left in between. The germline CDR1 and CDR2 sequences are SGHRS and YFSETQ. The CDR3 is CASTGSSTEAFF. In DNA form, the CDR3 reads TGCGCCAGCACAGGATCGAGCACTGAAGCTTTCTTT. Full variable domain (remainder filled in from reference TRBV5-1 and TRBJ1-1): KAGVTQTPRYLIKTRGQQVTLSCSPISGHRSVSWYQQTPGQGLQFLFEYFSETQRNKGNFPGRFSGRQFSNSRSEMNVSTLELGDSALYLCASTGSSTEAFFGQGTRLTVV.

This chain uses TRBV19 with TRBJ1-2, with 7 nucleotides matching TRBD1. The CDR3 runs 14 residues. V lost 6 bases to trimming and J lost 4 bases; unmatched junction nucleotides: 8. Germline CDR1 reads LNHDA; CDR2 reads SQIVND (reference sequence). The CDR3 here is CASSGDRRTYGYTF. The CDR3 DNA follows: TGTGCCAGTAGCGGGGACAGACGAACCTATGGCTACACCTTC.

In its sample, this clonotype was seen many times. V is TRBV6-6 and J is TRBJ2-1; 11 bases match TRBD1. This CDR3 is 17 amino acids long. CDR1 is MNHNY and CDR2 is SVGAGI in the germline V gene (reference sequence). J gave up 9 bases and V 5 bases, and 15 bases lay outside the gene matches. The CDR3 nucleotides are TGTGCCAGCAGTAATGGGACAGGGGGACTAGTGTTGCGTGAGCAGTTCTTC. Translated: CASSNGTGGLVLREQFF.

At least ten counts were recorded for this clonotype. This CDR3 reads CASSYGLDRVKTEAFF. The DNA for the CDR3 is TGTGCCAGCAGCTACGGACTCGACAGGGTAAAAACTGAAGCTTTCTTT. The V and J genes are TRBV14 and TRBJ1-1; TRBD1 aligns across 7 bases. This CDR3 has 16 amino acids. Germline V gene data show CDR1 as SGHDN and CDR2 as FVKESK. V trimming: 5 bases; J trimming: 5 bases; junction bases outside the gene matches: 14.

The rearrangement joins TRBV7-2 to TRBJ1-6; a possible D gene is TRBD1 (5 bases). Germline values: CDR1 SGHTA, CDR2 FQGNSA. V gave up 1 base and J gave up 9 bases, with 13 bases separating them. The CDR3 loop spans 15 amino acids. This chain's CDR3 is CASSLGQGGISPLHF. In DNA form, the CDR3 reads TGTGCCAGCAGCTTAGGGCAGGGAGGTATTTCACCCCTCCACTTT.

In this sample, this clonotype turned up a few times. V usage is TRBV6-2 or TRBV6-3 and J usage is TRBJ1-3, with unresolved D. Germline V CDR1 and CDR2: MNHEY, SVGEGT. There are 17 residues in the CDR3. Deletions cut 0 bases from V and 0 bases from J, with 12 bases between. CDR3 protein: CASSYSTSASSGNTIYF. The CDR3 nucleotides read TGTGCCAGCAGTTACTCGACTTCGGCGAGCTCTGGAAACACCATATATTTT.

This clonotype was recorded at least ten times. The chain uses TRBV20-1 and TRBJ2-1, with 7 bases matching TRBD2. This CDR3 has 14 residues. V gave up 4 bases and J gave up 9 bases; unmatched junction bases: 12. Germline V gene sequence: CDR1 DFQATT, CDR2 SNEGSKA (reference sequence). CDR3: CSANPGRALGEQFF. Written as DNA, the CDR3 is TGCAGTGCTAATCCGGGGAGGGCCTTAGGTGAGCAGTTCTTC.